The 11 T cell receptor beta chains listed next were all sequenced from one sample in a study of blood T cells in healthy people across ages. PCR was performed a second time for roughly 7 to 12 cycles using a sample-barcoded 5' primer and a J-beta primer mix. TCRdb re-derived calls from the 5' RACE reads in MiXCR, one entry per CDR3 protein. This sample has 600,000 or so distinct CDR3 sequences; approximately 30% occur once, and the top ten carry 15% to 18%. The sequenced sample was blood. These receptors were obtained from a woman older than 75 in good health.

This clonotype was counted many times. The genes are TRBV20-1 and TRBJ2-3; D remains ambiguous. Germline V gives CDR1 DFQATT, CDR2 SNEGSKA (reference sequence). Trimming took off 6 bases at V and 1 base at J, with 14 bases between the two ends. The CDR3 has 14 residues. CDR3 protein: CSATEGFGTDTQYF. In nucleotides, the CDR3 is TGCAGTGCAACCGAAGGGTTTGGCACAGATACGCAGTATTTT.

Worth noting for this clonotype: Just one base apart from a much larger clone, this may be a read error. The V gene is TRBV9, the J gene TRBJ2-3; D is possibly TRBD1 or TRBD2 (5 bases each). Looked up from germline, CDR1 is SGDLS and CDR2 is YYNGEE. The V end lost 3 bases, the J end lost 1 base, and 12 bases lay between the germline ends. The length of the CDR3 is 15 residues. The CDR3 reads CASSGGEIGTDTQYF. CDR3 nucleotide sequence: TGTGCCAGCAGCGGAGGGGAGATCGGCACAGATACGCAGTATTTT.

This clonotype was recorded many times. CDR3 sequence reads: CSVLLRTDIGTEAFF. The CDR3 coding sequence is TGCAGCGTTCTACTCCGGACAGACATTGGCACTGAAGCTTTCTTT. The V and J genes are TRBV29-1 and TRBJ1-1; D perhaps matches TRBD1 (6 bases). This CDR3 is built from 15 residues. Germline V gene sequence: CDR1 SQVTM, CDR2 ANQGSEA. V lost 5 bases and J 4 bases, leaving 20 bases between the germline ends.

In the case of this clonotype: This could be a read error, since a much larger clone is one nucleotide away. Written as DNA, the CDR3 is TGTGCCTGGAGTGTATTCCAGAACGTCCGGACTTTC. It translates to CAWSVFQNVRTF. The chain couples TRBV30 to TRBJ2-6; D remains unclear. The CDR3 spans 12 residues. In germline, CDR1 is GTSNPN, CDR2 SVGIG (reference sequence). Drawing the rest from reference TRBV30 and TRBJ2-6, the complete variable domain is SQTIHQWPATLVQPVGSPLSLECTVEGTSNPNLYWYRQAAGRGLQLLFYSVGIGQISSEVPQNLSASRPQDRQFILSSKKLLLSDSGFYLCAWSVFQNVRTFGAGSRLTVL.

This clonotype was detected many times. The V gene is TRBV18, the J gene TRBJ2-1; D gene uncertain. Germline CDR1 reads KGHSH; CDR2 reads LQKENI. This CDR3 is built from 13 residues. Deletions cut 1 base from V and 3 bases from J, with 4 bases between. CDR3 in amino acids: CASSPRLYNEQFF. The CDR3 nucleotides read TGTGCCAGCTCACCACGGCTCTACAATGAGCAGTTCTTC.

This clonotype has ten or more counts. J is TRBJ1-1 and V is TRBV29-1, with D hard to call. The length of the CDR3 is 13 residues. From germline, CDR1 is SQVTM and CDR2 ANQGSEA. V lost 4 bases and J lost 3, with 12 bases in between. CDR3 loop: CSVAAGRDTEAFF. DNA of the CDR3: TGCAGCGTTGCCGCGGGGAGGGACACTGAAGCTTTCTTT.

The table lists this clonotype with a count of one. This rearrangement joins TRBV20-1 to TRBJ2-1; TRBD2 agrees at 8 bases. This CDR3 comprises 13 residues. V trimming: 1 base; J trimming: 5 bases; junction bases outside the gene matches: 1. CDR1 DFQATT and CDR2 SNEGSKA come from the germline V gene (reference sequence). This CDR3 is CSARGGGNNEQFF. The CDR3 bases are TGCAGTGCTAGAGGCGGGGGGAACAATGAGCAGTTCTTC.

The chain links TRBV20-1 to TRBJ2-7; D is unclear. Germline assignment: CDR1 DFQATT and CDR2 SNEGSKA (reference sequence). The V end lost 2 bases, the J end lost 0 bases, and 17 bases lay between the germline ends. This CDR3 is 16 amino acids long. The CDR3 loop is CSARSETSPSSYEQYF. The CDR3 DNA follows: TGCAGTGCTAGAAGCGAAACAAGCCCTTCCTCCTACGAGCAGTACTTC.

This clonotype has just one count. This clone may be a read error of a much larger clone one base away. The V call is TRBV6-1, the J call TRBJ2-7; possibly TRBD2 for D (5 bases). Germline-derived CDR1 and CDR2 are MNHNS and SASEGT. The V and J ends lost 8 bases and 6 bases respectively, with 17 bases between them. The CDR3 length is 13 residues. As DNA, the CDR3 is TGTGCCAGCGATTCAATAGGAGGTTCCGAGCAGTACTTC. Translated: CASDSIGGSEQYF.

Note on this clonotype: One end of the junction fails to match germline, which may point to a read error. The V and J genes are TRBV7-9 and TRBJ1-1, with a possible D match to TRBD1 (5 bases). Germline assignment: CDR1 SEHNR and CDR2 FQNEAQ (reference sequence). CDR3 length: 14 amino acids. The CDR3 DNA follows: TGTGTCAGCAGCCAGAATGCCGGGGGCACTGAAGCTTTCTTT. Residues: CVSSQNAGGTEAFF.

The chain uses TRBV30 and TRBJ2-3; TRBD2 matches at 9 bases. Germline-derived CDR1 and CDR2 are GTSNPN and SVGIG (reference sequence). The V and J ends lost 0 bases and 5 bases, in that order; junction bases with no gene match: 3. The CDR3 has 14 amino acids. The CDR3 DNA follows: TGTGCCTGGAGTGTTGGACTAGCGTTAGATACGCAGTATTTT. Protein sequence: CAWSVGLALDTQYF.